One sample yielded the 6 T cell receptor beta chains listed below, sequenced in a study of chemoradiotherapy in HPV16-positive cancers. Assay used: immunoSEQ multiplex PCR; TCRdb lists only in-frame clones, some missing. The data show 7,000 to 8,500 clones, with around nine tenths seen just once and 2% to 3% held by the top ten. Sequences were derived from tumor tissue, sampled from a patient who underwent chemoradiotherapy. The receptor set was obtained from a human donor with HPV-associated anogenital cancer.

The CDR3 spells CASSTLAGASPEQFF. Here the CDR3 DNA reads TGTGCCAGCAGCACCCTAGCGGGAGCCTCTCCTGAGCAGTTCTTC. The chain links TRBV11-3 to TRBJ2-1, with 10 bases lining up with TRBD2. Germline CDR1 and CDR2: SGHNT and YENEEA. Losses at the gene ends were 5 bases for V and 9 bases for J; bases not matched to a gene: 10. The CDR3 totals 15 residues.

The rearrangement joins TRBV11-2 to TRBJ1-3, with D hard to call. Germline-derived CDR1 and CDR2 are SGHAT and FQNNGV. The CDR3 length is 15 residues. Trimming shortened V by 1 base and J by 3 bases, and 10 bases separated the two germline ends. CDR3 amino acids: CASSLGSELGNTIYF. Here the CDR3 DNA reads TGTGCCAGCAGCTTAGGCTCCGAGCTTGGAAACACCATATATTTT.

This sequence joins TRBV6-1 and TRBJ1-3; no reliable D call. The CDR3 extends over 17 amino acids. Trimming pared 0 bases from V and 0 bases from J, leaving 12 bases between. Per the germline V gene, CDR1 is MNHNS and CDR2 is SASEGT. This chain's CDR3 is CASSEASWLGSGNTIYF. The CDR3 bases are TGTGCCAGCAGTGAAGCTTCGTGGTTGGGCTCTGGAAACACCATATATTTT.

The chain couples TRBV5-1 to TRBJ1-1; D may be TRBD1 (6 bases). Germline V lookup: CDR1 SGHRS, CDR2 YFSETQ. Trimming pared 1 base from V and 1 base from J, leaving 17 bases between. This CDR3 contains 17 residues. The CDR3 coding sequence is TGCGCCAGCAGCTTGACAGGGAAAAATCCTGCGAACACTGAAGCTTTCTTT. This translates into CASSLTGKNPANTEAFF.

The V gene is TRBV18, the J gene TRBJ2-1; perhaps D is TRBD1 or TRBD2 (5 bases each). Between the trimmed V and J ends, which lost 4 bases and 1 base, there was a span of 17 bases. Germline lookup yields CDR1 KGHSH and CDR2 LQKENI. The CDR3 spans 17 residues. The CDR3 loop reads CASSHLSAGTSYNEQFF. CDR3 nucleotides: TGTGCCAGCTCACATCTAAGTGCAGGGACGTCCTACAATGAGCAGTTCTTC. Looking up the rest from reference TRBV18 and TRBJ2-1 gives the full variable domain: NAGVMQNPRHLVRRRGQEARLRCSPMKGHSHVYWYRQLPEEGLKFMVYLQKENIIDESGMPKERFSAEFPKEGPSILRIQQVVRGDSAAYFCASSHLSAGTSYNEQFFGPGTRLTVL.

This rearrangement joins TRBV5-4 to TRBJ2-7; D is perhaps TRBD1 (5 bases). This CDR3 contains 14 residues. Germline V lookup: CDR1 SGHNT, CDR2 YYREEE (reference sequence). The ends were cut back, 4 bases at V and 6 bases at J, with 17 bases in the middle. The CDR3 sequence is CASSPTGPDPEQYF. The DNA for the CDR3 is TGTGCCAGCAGCCCCACAGGTCCCGACCCCGAGCAGTACTTC.